Each of the 8 T cell receptor beta chains below was sequenced from the same sample in a study of blood T cell repertoires in COVID-19. Profiling relied on immunoSEQ multiplex PCR, and the TCRdb table lists in-frame clones only, not all of them. This table holds roughly 420,000 clones, 88% found once. Material: PBMCs or T cells enriched from blood (not recorded which). The receptors were gathered from a woman in her twenties or thirties with acute COVID-19.

The CDR3 reads CASRPDTERPLHF. CDR3 nucleotide sequence: TGTGCCAGCAGACCAGACACCGAACGACCCCTCCACTTT. The rearrangement joins TRBV6-5 to TRBJ1-6; no firm D call. CDR3 length: 13 amino acids. Deletions cut 6 bases from V and 12 bases from J, with 15 bases between. Per the germline V gene, CDR1 is MNHEY and CDR2 is SVGAGI.

The rearrangement uses TRBV6-2 or TRBV6-3 and TRBJ1-2; 8 positions agree with TRBD1. Germline V gene data show CDR1 as MNHEY and CDR2 as SVGEGT. V dropped 6 bases and J dropped 2; count of bases not matched to a gene: 5. The CDR3 runs 14 residues. The CDR3 loop is CASSYRTGNYGYTF. For the CDR3, the DNA is TGTGCCAGCAGCTATAGGACAGGGAACTATGGCTACACCTTC.

CDR3 amino acids: CASSQPPTGGKAFEAFF. The CDR3 DNA reads TGTGCCAGCAGCCAACCCCCGACAGGGGGCAAGGCCTTTGAAGCTTTCTTT. The chain recombines TRBV9 with TRBJ1-1, with 10 nucleotides matching TRBD1. This CDR3 is built from 17 residues. The germline V gene encodes CDR1 SGDLS and CDR2 YYNGEE. The ends lost 4 bases at V and 7 bases at J; junction bases unmatched: 16.

The V gene is TRBV28, the J gene TRBJ1-1, with 8 nucleotides matching TRBD1. V was clipped by 5 bases and J by 0 bases; unmatched bases: 5. The CDR3 totals 15 residues. The germline V gene has CDR1 MDHEN and CDR2 SYDVKM. CDR3 coding DNA: TGTGCCAGCAGTAGGACAGGGACCTTGAACACTGAAGCTTTCTTT. Encoded protein: CASSRTGTLNTEAFF.

The chain uses TRBV6-5 and TRBJ1-5; D remains unclear. Germline CDR1 MNHEY, CDR2 SVGAGI. Trimming took 0 bases from V and 4 from J, leaving 10 bases between them. The length of the CDR3 is 15 residues. CDR3 nucleotide sequence: TGTGCCAGCAGTTACTCGTGGGGAGCGAATCAGCCCCAGCATTTT. This encodes CASSYSWGANQPQHF.

This chain connects TRBV27 to TRBJ1-6; tentatively, D is TRBD1 (5 bases). The germline CDR1 and CDR2 sequences are MNHEY and SMNVEV (reference sequence). This CDR3 has 13 amino acids. V was shortened by 5 bases and J by 6 bases, with 8 bases between the two germline ends. CDR3 in amino acids: CASSKGSNSPLHF. As DNA, the CDR3 is TGTGCCAGCAGTAAGGGGTCTAATTCACCCCTCCACTTT.

J is TRBJ2-5 and V is TRBV7-9; the D gene is possibly TRBD2 (7 bases). The CDR3 covers 17 residues. Germline V gene sequence: CDR1 SEHNR, CDR2 FQNEAQ (reference sequence). Trimming stripped 7 bases from V and 5 bases from J, with 26 bases between. DNA for the CDR3: TGTGCCAGCACCAGACTGGGGGGGGCCCATAAGGGCGAGACCCAGTACTTC. It translates to CASTRLGGAHKGETQYF.

The sample holds one count of this clone. This chain uses TRBV19 with TRBJ2-7; maybe TRBD1 (6 bases). The V gene's germline CDR1 is LNHDA and CDR2 SQIVND (reference sequence). The CDR3 loop spans 14 amino acids. Trimming took 3 bases from V and 3 from J, leaving 12 bases between them. The CDR3 here is CASSMGDINYEQYF. CDR3 nucleotides: TGTGCCAGTAGTATGGGGGACATAAACTACGAGCAGTACTTC.